This TCR beta chain was recovered during a study of blood T cell repertoires in COVID-19. Across the whole study: The study drew acute and convalescent COVID-19 samples from the United States, Italy and Spain. From T cells, B-cell-depleted T cells, or PBMCs came the material, which was cDNA or gDNA.

Recruitment covered 20 to 25 US areas and drew participants whose ages spanned roughly 18 to 89 years. Recovered participants had two consecutive negative NP/OP PCR tests, healthcare professional clearance, or symptom resolution. The CDR3 loop spans 13 amino acids. V trimming: 4 bases; J trimming: 5 bases; junction bases outside the gene matches: 4. Per germline, CDR1 LGHDT and CDR2 YNNKEL (reference sequence). The protocol was immunoSEQ multiplex PCR, while the TCRdb copy is restricted to in-frame clones and leaves out a portion. The repertoire consists of a few hundred thousand clones, with roughly 80% occurring once and the leading ten covering approximately 3.6%.

This TCR derives from a man aged 45-65 years who had recovered from COVID-19. The sample taken for sequencing was PBMCs or T cells enriched from blood (not recorded which). The J gene is TRBJ1-1, the V gene TRBV3-1 (or the pseudogene TRBV3-2), with 7 bases fitting TRBD1. The CDR3 region is CASSRQGETEAFF. The CDR3 coding sequence is TGTGCCAGCAGCCGACAGGGTGAGACTGAAGCTTTCTTT.